This T cell receptor beta chain was documented in a study of blood T cell repertoires in COVID-19. The germline V gene has CDR1 LGHDT and CDR2 YNNKEL (reference sequence). The CDR3 has 17 amino acids. Trimming took 1 base from V and 5 from J, leaving 17 bases between them. Authors' methods: Amplified reference gene primers provided the basis for estimating nucleated cell counts. Assay used: immunoSEQ multiplex PCR; TCRdb lists only in-frame clones, some missing. V and J calls and clone size are copied from that table; D and trimming were computed from the DNA. The table has around 68,000 clones, 82% seen once; the top ten hold around 12%.

The sequence was obtained from a human donor in a cohort sampled during active COVID-19. V gene TRBV3-1 (or the pseudogene TRBV3-2) combines with J gene TRBJ1-4, with D possibly matching TRBD1 (6 bases). The sequenced material came from peripheral blood. This CDR3 reads CASSQVLGAKGNEKLFF. In nucleotides, the CDR3 is TGTGCCAGCAGCCAAGTTTTGGGGGCTAAGGGGAATGAAAAACTGTTTTTT.